The present T cell receptor (beta chain) was sequenced within a study of blood T cell repertoires in COVID-19 (dated by TCRdb to 2020 to 2021). Turning to the overall study: Samples covering the acute and convalescent phases of COVID-19 were provided by collaborators in the United States, Italy and Spain. Samples were obtained from the ongoing ImmuneRACE study (first 160 participants) and from over a thousand subjects provided by 6 global collaborators. The dataset comprised deeply sampled blood TCRbeta repertoires from subjects exposed to, actively infected with, or recovered from COVID-19. A freely available public database, intended as a resource for researchers studying the immune response to SARS-CoV-2, is where the repertoires were released. A de-identified subject ID, COVID-19 status, age in years and sex were almost always included in the sample metadata. HLA class I and class II types, where available, came from metadata supplied by the sample provider rather than from assay-based typing. The material from the prospective study consisted of cDNA or gDNA derived from T cells, B-cell-depleted T cells, or PBMCs.

TCRbeta CDR3 regions were amplified from genomic DNA by means of the immunoSEQ Assay, a bias-controlled multiplex PCR. On the authors' methods: The number of nucleated cells in each sample was estimated by amplification of reference gene primers within the assay. To quantify the absolute abundance of each unique TCRbeta CDR3 rearrangement, sequence reads were collapsed and filtered. For each sample, productive Simpson clonality was calculated as the square root of Simpson's diversity index over productive rearrangements. TCRdb provides this immuneACCESS table in a form limited to in-frame rearrangements. Some clones are lacking; in checked studies, under half of them reflect an unresolved V gene, and why the rest are absent is not known. The V and J calls and clone size were taken over from that table, and D and trimming were inferred from the DNA. Counted in this sample were fewer than 450,000 clones; more than 75% of them appeared once. In total, the top ten clones hold approximately 0.93% of the sample.

A single count supports this clone. The clone's antigen remains unknown. Per-base quality was not reported, and no clone a single base away is much larger than it. Taken from cysteine to phenylalanine, the CDR3 has 15 residues. The entry retains the CDR3 DNA only, 45 bases that are in frame from base 1. The germline V gene (reference sequence) supplies CDR1 SGHNT and CDR2 YYREEE. The junction shows trimming of 4 bases on V and 1 base on J, and the gene matches do not reach 3 bases of it. The research as a whole found: The quantity of clinical and demographic metadata differed by source and by participant and was supplied without curation.

Participants in the prospective study were aged roughly 18 to 100 years, lived in 20 to 30 United States geographic areas, and enrolled through a virtual design. To assign participants to cohorts, the prospective study relied on clinical history that participants themselves reported in a screening survey and a study questionnaire. ImmuneRACE Cohort 3 recovered participants were defined by two consecutive negative NP/OP PCR tests, healthcare professional clearance, or symptom resolution. In the prospective study, whole blood, serum and a nasopharyngeal or oropharyngeal swab were collected from each participant by mobile phlebotomists. Participants in the prospective study had the option to provide additional blood draws and questionnaires over an approximately two-month period. Before DNA extraction, blood samples from the prospective study were shipped at room temperature or frozen.

The sample taken for sequencing was PBMCs or T cells enriched from blood (not recorded which). This sequence originates from a woman under 40 who had recovered from COVID-19. The V gene is TRBV5-4 and the J gene is TRBJ2-3; 10 bases in the middle match TRBD2. The CDR3 protein sequence reads: CASSKSGGGTDTQYF. The DNA is as follows: TGTGCCAGCAGCAAGAGCGGGGGGGGCACAGATACGCAGTATTTT.